The present T cell receptor (beta chain) was sequenced within a study of T cell responses to AZD1222 COVID-19 vaccine. Clones were read by immunoSEQ multiplex PCR, and TCRdb kept only the in-frame ones, dropping some. Of 130,000 or so clones in the sample, over 90% were seen once. V lost 0 bases and J lost 4, with 12 bases in between. The CDR3 covers 15 residues. Germline CDR1 and CDR2: MNHNS and SASEGT. This sequence joins TRBV6-1 and TRBJ1-2; maybe TRBD1 (6 bases). The receptor was derived from an adult in good health. The specimen comprised peripheral blood, sampled on day 0 of MenACWY control vaccination. The CDR3 sequence: CASSEAVTGIYGYTF. CDR3 nucleotide sequence: TGTGCCAGCAGTGAAGCGGTGACAGGAATCTATGGCTACACCTTC.